The 14 T cell receptor beta chains listed next were all sequenced from one sample in a study of OX40 agonist ivuxolimab in advanced cancers. Clones were read by immunoSEQ multiplex PCR, and TCRdb kept only the in-frame ones, dropping some. The sample holds approximately 89,000 clones, around 87% seen once. Sequencing was performed on CD4+ or CD8+ T cells sorted from blood, taken in a trial of the OX40 agonist ivuxolimab. All receptors derive from an adult with an advanced solid tumor such as melanoma, head and neck, liver or kidney cancer.

Written as DNA, the CDR3 is TGCGCCAGCAGCCCGACTAGCGGGGGCACAGATACGCAGTATTTT. This sequence encodes CASSPTSGGTDTQYF. The chain links TRBV5-1 to TRBJ2-3, with 11 bases lining up with TRBD2. There are 15 residues in the CDR3. The ends lost 4 bases at V and 1 base at J; junction bases unmatched: 2. In germline, CDR1 is SGHRS, CDR2 YFSETQ.

Only one count was recorded for this clone. The gene calls are TRBV19 and TRBJ2-5; 15 bases line up with TRBD2. This CDR3 has 16 amino acids. Germline loops: CDR1 LNHDA, CDR2 SQIVND (reference sequence). The V segment lost 5 bases and the J segment 2 bases; nucleotides outside the gene matches: 3. CDR3 sequence (DNA): TGTGCCAGTAGTCTCGGACTAGCGGGGGGGCAAGAGACCCAGTACTTC. Translating gives CASSLGLAGGQETQYF.

This clone came up a few times. This chain uses TRBV6-1 with TRBJ1-2; D call uncertain. Trimming left V 1 base short and J 8 bases short, with 11 bases between. Looked up from germline, CDR1 is MNHNS and CDR2 is SASEGT. CDR3 length: 13 residues. This chain's CDR3 is CASSEVKDLGYTF. CDR3 DNA: TGTGCCAGCAGTGAAGTGAAGGACTTGGGCTACACCTTC.

CDR3 region: CASRRGTGYGYTF. The CDR3 DNA is TGTGCCAGCAGGCGGGGGACAGGGTATGGCTACACCTTC. This chain connects TRBV25-1 to TRBJ1-2; 9 positions match TRBD1. The J segment lost 5 bases and the V segment lost 6 bases, leaving 4 bases of the junction unmatched. CDR3 length: 13 amino acids. Per germline, CDR1 MGHDK and CDR2 SYGVNS.

V usage is TRBV11-2 and J usage is TRBJ1-4; unclear D gene. This CDR3 contains 12 residues. Germline values: CDR1 SGHAT, CDR2 FQNNGV. The ends were cut back, 5 bases at V and 8 bases at J, with 9 bases in the middle. The CDR3 DNA reads as TGTGCCAGCAGCGGCACCGGGGAAAAACTGTTTTTT. It codes for CASSGTGEKLFF.

V gene TRBV5-4 combines with J gene TRBJ2-2; D is unresolved. The CDR3 length is 14 residues. The germline V and J ends were trimmed by 3 bases and 2 bases, with 8 bases remaining between them. The germline V gene has CDR1 SGHNT and CDR2 YYREEE (reference sequence). The CDR3 reads CASSSLINTGELFF. CDR3 nucleotide sequence: TGTGCCAGCAGCTCCCTCATAAACACCGGGGAGCTGTTTTTT.

This clone has just one count. The same CDR3 also results from other DNA sequences found in this sample. The chain uses TRBV11-3 and TRBJ2-1; D remains ambiguous. The V gene's germline CDR1 is SGHNT and CDR2 YENEEA. This CDR3 spans 13 amino acids. V was trimmed by 1 base and J by 6 bases, leaving 7 bases between them. CDR3 residues: CASSLGQVNEQFF. The CDR3 DNA reads TGTGCCAGCAGCTTAGGGCAGGTCAATGAGCAGTTCTTC. The full variable domain, with the rest looked up from reference TRBV11-3 and TRBJ2-1, is EAGVVQSPRYKIIEKKQPVAFWCNPISGHNTLYWYLQNLGQGPELLIRYENEEAVDDSQLPKDRFSAERLKGVDSTLKIQPAELGDSAVYLCASSLGQVNEQFFGPGTRLTVL.

This clone has just one count. The V and J genes are TRBV6-5 and TRBJ1-2; D is possibly TRBD1 (6 bases). Germline CDR1 is MNHEY and CDR2 is SVGAGI. The CDR3 is 14 residues long. With 6 bases removed from V and 7 bases from J, the gap between germline ends came to 18 bases. Here the CDR3 DNA reads TGTGCCAGCAGGGGGCCCACAGGGCTGGGTGGCTACACCTTC. It encodes CASRGPTGLGGYTF.

The chain carries TRBV9 and TRBJ2-2, with TRBD2 matching 13 bases. The CDR3 is made up of 17 amino acids. Germline V lookup: CDR1 SGDLS, CDR2 YYNGEE. V lost 4 bases and J lost 0; bases outside the gene matches: 3. This CDR3 is CASSSGLAGANTGELFF. The DNA for the CDR3 is TGTGCCAGCAGCTCCGGACTAGCGGGGGCGAACACCGGGGAGCTGTTTTTT.

The chain carries TRBV19 and TRBJ2-3, with TRBD1 identical over 8 bases. Trimming removed 8 bases from V and 1 base from J; junction bases left unmatched: 8. Germline values: CDR1 LNHDA, CDR2 SQIVND (reference sequence). CDR3 length: 15 residues. This CDR3 is CASAAGTGGTDTQYF. The CDR3 DNA is TGTGCCAGTGCTGCTGGGACAGGCGGCACAGATACGCAGTATTTT.

The chain recombines TRBV11-2 with TRBJ2-1; D may be TRBD2 (5 bases). V dropped 4 bases and J dropped 5 bases, with 12 bases sitting between them. This CDR3 spans 14 amino acids. Germline CDR1 and CDR2: SGHAT and FQNNGV. For the CDR3, the DNA is TGTGCCAGCAGCTCCTCGGGGTTCGACAATGAGCAGTTCTTC. Its protein product is CASSSSGFDNEQFF.

This chain connects TRBV4-3 to TRBJ1-2, with D perhaps TRBD1 (5 bases). This CDR3 is 14 amino acids long. Germline CDR1 is LGHNA and CDR2 is YSLEER. Trimming took off 0 bases at V and 4 bases at J, with 9 bases between the two ends. The CDR3 nucleotides read TGCGCCAGCAGCCAAGAAGCAGGGACCTATGGCTACACCTTC. Translated: CASSQEAGTYGYTF.

CDR3 in DNA: TGTGCCACCAACCGGGGGGGTACAGATACGCAGTATTTT. Its translation: CATNRGGTDTQYF. The V and J genes are TRBV2 and TRBJ2-3; 8 positions match TRBD2. The CDR3 totals 13 residues. In germline, CDR1 is SNHLY, CDR2 FYNNEI. Trimming took 10 bases from V and 3 from J; bases not matched to a gene: 6.

The chain has TRBV6-5 and TRBJ2-7; tentatively, D is TRBD1 (6 bases). The germline CDR1 and CDR2 sequences are MNHEY and SVGAGI. This CDR3 comprises 13 residues. V was trimmed by 6 bases and J by 4 bases, leaving 13 bases between them. CDR3: CASSLLQGYEQYF. Here the CDR3 DNA reads TGTGCCAGCAGCCTGCTACAGGGATACGAGCAGTACTTC.